The rows below give T cell receptor beta chains drawn from one sample of a study of cytomegalovirus exposure and HLA in healthy donors. Profiled with immunoSEQ multiplex PCR; TCRdb holds only in-frame clones, not every one. Of about 170,000 clones in the sample, about four fifths were seen once. Sequenced input: PBMCs. The receptors here all came from a woman between 50 and 59 years old in good health and CMV-seronegative. Both conserved end residues are part of each CDR3. Fields, in order: clone size, V gene, D gene, J gene, CDR3 protein. The D gene is left open where the match is weak. Some rows have no size entry. The others give once, few or many, or a class for an expanded clone.

-	TRBV28	TRBD1	TRBJ1-6	CASSLATGTNSPLHF
-	TRBV27	TRBD1	TRBJ1-1	CATITGGAGWTEAFF
-	TRBV9	TRBD2	TRBJ2-3	CASSVGGLAGADTQYF
-	TRBV6-1	-	TRBJ2-6	CASSEAVTAYSGANVLTF
-	TRBV19	TRBD2	TRBJ2-7	CASSIDRTSSYYEQYF
once	TRBV28	TRBD2	TRBJ2-7	CASSRSGRSYEQYF
few	TRBV9	-	TRBJ1-6	CASSVGGVTYNSPLHF
-	TRBV5-6	-	TRBJ1-1	CASSLAAGPWDTEAFF
few	TRBV6-5	-	TRBJ2-4	CASSYDNGAKNIQYF
-	TRBV5-1	TRBD2	TRBJ2-3	CASSFGGSKDTQYF
-	TRBV10-2	TRBD1	TRBJ1-2	CASTRRDRGSNYGYTF
once	TRBV28	TRBD1	TRBJ2-7	CASTLWTGQGWDEQYF
-	TRBV28	-	TRBJ2-2	CASSFVAMAATGELFF
-	TRBV29-1	-	TRBJ1-5	CSVGGSNQPQHF
-	TRBV19	-	TRBJ1-5	CASTQGNQPQHF
-	TRBV29-1	-	TRBJ1-1	CSTSVGGEAFF
-	TRBV10-1	-	TRBJ2-2	CASSGRTNTGELFF
-	TRBV6-6	-	TRBJ2-3	CASSYPQGGDTQYF
-	TRBV6-4	-	TRBJ2-7	CASRTVGSYEQYF
-	TRBV19	-	TRBJ1-5	CASSRQVNSNQPQHF
-	TRBV19	TRBD1	TRBJ2-6	CASRKDRSSGANVLTF
-	TRBV5-1	-	TRBJ2-3	CASSRDSSTDTQYF
-	TRBV29-1	TRBD1	TRBJ1-1	CSVATQGRNTEAFF